The next 30 T cell receptor beta chains were all read from a single sample in a study of blood T cell repertoires in COVID-19. Sequenced by immunoSEQ multiplex PCR; TCRdb stores in-frame clones only, minus some. The sample yields 250,000 to 300,000 clones, 86% seen once. The source material was peripheral blood. These TCRs come from a woman aged 25 to 45 with COVID-19, enrolled during active disease.

CDR3 DNA sequence: TGTGCCAGCAGCTACTCAGCGGGGGCTGGAGAGACCCAGTACTTC. This codes for CASSYSAGAGETQYF. This chain uses TRBV7-7 with TRBJ2-5; the match to TRBD2 covers 8 bases. Germline values: CDR1 SSHAT, CDR2 FNYEAQ (reference sequence). After removal of 4 bases from V and 4 bases from J, the junction contained 8 bases not matched to a gene. The CDR3 runs 15 residues.

This clone was detected once. This chain joins TRBV9 and TRBJ2-1; tentative D call: TRBD1 (6 bases). This CDR3 is built from 14 residues. Germline CDR1 is SGDLS and CDR2 is YYNGEE. The V end lost 6 bases, the J end lost 0 bases, and 10 bases lay between the germline ends. CDR3: CASTRGASYNEQFF. CDR3 nucleotide sequence: TGTGCCAGCACCAGGGGAGCCTCCTACAATGAGCAGTTCTTC.

This clone appeared once. The chain combines TRBV3-1 (or the pseudogene TRBV3-2) with TRBJ2-3; TRBD2 is a possible D gene (5 bases). The CDR3 contains 16 residues. Trimming left V 5 bases short and J 5 bases short, with 20 bases between. The germline gives CDR1 LGHDT, CDR2 YNNKEL (reference sequence). The CDR3: CASSSWGVAGRDTQYF. CDR3 DNA sequence: TGTGCCAGCAGCTCCTGGGGAGTAGCTGGGAGAGATACGCAGTATTTT.

This chain joins TRBV4-1 and TRBJ1-5, with D hard to call. Per the germline V gene, CDR1 is MGHRA and CDR2 is YSYEKL. The CDR3 runs 13 residues. The V and J ends lost 3 bases and 6 bases respectively, with 9 bases between them. CDR3 protein: CASSHSGGQPQHF. The CDR3 DNA reads TGCGCCAGCAGCCACTCCGGCGGTCAGCCCCAGCATTTT.

This clone came up once. V gene TRBV10-3 combines with J gene TRBJ2-3; D is unclear. CDR3 length equals 12 residues. V dropped 5 bases and J dropped 0 bases, with 3 bases sitting between them. Per germline, CDR1 ENHRY and CDR2 SYGVKD. CDR3 in DNA: TGTGCCATCAGTTCTAGCACAGATACGCAGTATTTT. It specifies CAISSSTDTQYF.

This rearrangement joins TRBV5-1 to TRBJ2-3; tentatively, D is TRBD1 (6 bases). This CDR3 spans 15 amino acids. V dropped 3 bases and J dropped 4 bases, with 15 bases sitting between them. In germline, CDR1 is SGHRS, CDR2 YFSETQ. CDR3 in DNA: TGCGCCAGCAGCTCAGGGGCAGGGGAGTCAGATACGCAGTATTTT. It encodes CASSSGAGESDTQYF.

The chain is built from TRBV5-1 and TRBJ1-1; D is ambiguous. Germline CDR1 reads SGHRS; CDR2 reads YFSETQ. The CDR3 consists of 15 residues. V was cut by 5 bases and J by 3 bases, with 17 bases left in between. In DNA form, the CDR3 reads TGCGCCAGCAGGCTGGTTGCGGGGTTGGACACTGAAGCTTTCTTT. This gives the protein CASRLVAGLDTEAFF.

This clone appeared a single time. This chain links TRBV6-1 with TRBJ1-1; TRBD1 is a possible D gene (5 bases). Germline V lookup: CDR1 MNHNS, CDR2 SASEGT. V gave up 2 bases and J gave up 4 bases, with 11 bases separating them. The length of the CDR3 is 14 residues. The DNA for the CDR3 is TGTGCCAGCAGTGAATTAACGGGGGGCACTGAAGCTTTCTTT. Its translation: CASSELTGGTEAFF.

The chain employs TRBV11-2 and TRBJ2-5; a possible D gene is TRBD1 (6 bases). Germline CDR1 and CDR2: SGHAT and FQNNGV. With 9 bases removed from V and 1 base from J, the gap between germline ends came to 18 bases. The CDR3 has 15 residues. The CDR3 DNA reads as TGTGCCAGTGGGTGGAGTTGGGGGCTCCAAGAGACCCAGTACTTC. Translated, it gives CASGWSWGLQETQYF.

This chain links TRBV7-9 with TRBJ2-7; a weak D match, TRBD2 (5 bases). CDR3 size: 14 residues. The germline gives CDR1 SEHNR, CDR2 FQNEAQ (reference sequence). V lost 1 base to trimming and J lost 3 bases, with 10 bases between them. CDR3 nucleotides: TGTGCCAGCAGCTTAGGGGGTAGCGTCTACGAGCAGTACTTC. It codes for CASSLGGSVYEQYF.

This rearrangement joins TRBV3-1 (or the pseudogene TRBV3-2) to TRBJ1-6; no clear D gene. The length of the CDR3 is 16 residues. Germline V lookup: CDR1 LGHDT, CDR2 YNNKEL (reference sequence). Between the trimmed V and J ends, which lost 2 bases and 0 bases, there was a span of 8 bases. The CDR3 DNA follows: TGTGCCAGCAGCCAAATTGGGAGCTCCTATAATTCACCCCTCCACTTT. Its protein is CASSQIGSSYNSPLHF.

This clone showed up just once. J is TRBJ2-7 and V is TRBV12-3 or TRBV12-4; D unresolved. V lost 4 bases, J lost 0 bases, and 7 bases lay in between. This CDR3 is built from 13 residues. CDR3 DNA sequence: TGTGCCAGCAGTTCCCCCGTCTCCTACGAGCAGTACTTC. It specifies CASSSPVSYEQYF.

The sample holds a few counts of this clone. The J gene is TRBJ2-1, the V gene TRBV18, with D uncertain. Germline V gives CDR1 KGHSH, CDR2 LQKENI. Trimming took 6 bases from V and 2 from J, leaving 11 bases between them. The CDR3 spans 14 residues. The CDR3 DNA is TGTGCCAGCTCCCCGACTTATGCCTACAATGAGCAGTTCTTC. Translating it yields CASSPTYAYNEQFF.

The genes are TRBV7-9 and TRBJ1-5; 9 bases align to TRBD1. Germline V lookup: CDR1 SEHNR, CDR2 FQNEAQ (reference sequence). This CDR3 is built from 16 residues. V shed 1 base and J 15 bases; nucleotides not matched to a gene: 16. The CDR3 region is CASSLVTGQGVRGPHF. The CDR3 nucleotides read TGTGCCAGCAGCTTAGTGACGGGACAGGGTGTTCGGGGCCCGCATTTT.

This clone was counted a single time. V usage is TRBV29-1 and J usage is TRBJ2-7, with no clear D. This CDR3 is 12 amino acids long. Trimming cost V 4 bases and J 3 bases, with 10 bases left between them. CDR1 SQVTM and CDR2 ANQGSEA come from the germline V gene. The CDR3 coding sequence is TGCAGCGTTGTTGTCCGGTACTACGAGCAGTACTTC. Encoded protein: CSVVVRYYEQYF.

The chain couples TRBV4-1 to TRBJ2-2, with 7 bases aligning to TRBD2. The germline CDR1 and CDR2 sequences are MGHRA and YSYEKL. The CDR3 has 14 residues. The trim removed 7 bases at V and 5 bases at J, leaving 7 bases unmatched. CDR3 DNA: TGCGCCAGCAAAGGGAGCGGGGTGACCGGGGAGCTGTTTTTT. Its translation is CASKGSGVTGELFF.

V is TRBV2 and J is TRBJ2-7; 7 positions match TRBD1. With 8 bases clipped from V and 0 bases from J, the junction kept 4 bases outside the gene matches. Germline-derived CDR1 and CDR2 are SNHLY and FYNNEI. The CDR3 runs 13 residues. The CDR3 loop is CASERQGSYEQYF. DNA of the CDR3: TGTGCCAGCGAGCGACAGGGCTCCTACGAGCAGTACTTC.

The rearrangement joins TRBV7-9 to TRBJ2-3; 9 positions match TRBD2. J lost 0 bases, V lost 2 bases, and 9 bases had no gene match. Germline CDR1 and CDR2: SEHNR and FQNEAQ (reference sequence). The CDR3 extends over 18 amino acids. DNA of the CDR3: TGTGCCAGCAGCTTATATCTGGGTCTAGCGGGGAGCACAGATACGCAGTATTTT. Its protein is CASSLYLGLAGSTDTQYF.

This chain links TRBV4-1 with TRBJ1-6; D not resolved. V lost 1 base to trimming and J lost 0 bases, with 7 bases between them. Germline V lookup: CDR1 MGHRA, CDR2 YSYEKL. The CDR3 is 16 residues long. This CDR3 is CASSQAPSSYNSPLHF. In nucleotides, the CDR3 is TGCGCCAGCAGCCAAGCCCCGAGCTCCTATAATTCACCCCTCCACTTT.

The count of this clone is one. Here the CDR3 reads CASSQDLETGTYF. Here the CDR3 DNA reads TGCGCCAGCAGCCAAGATCTCGAGACAGGGACCTACTTC. This chain links TRBV4-1 with TRBJ2-5; 7 nucleotides agree with TRBD1. The CDR3 runs to 13 residues. The germline gives CDR1 MGHRA, CDR2 YSYEKL. The ends lost 0 bases at V and 14 bases at J; junction bases unmatched: 9.

This chain uses TRBV5-6 with TRBJ2-7, with D possibly TRBD2 on 5 matching bases. The CDR3 extends over 18 amino acids. Trimming removed 2 bases at V and 3 bases at J, with 24 bases between. Germline CDR1 and CDR2: SGHDT and YYEEEE. CDR3 in amino acids: CASSFSNRWLAGFYEQYF. CDR3 DNA: TGTGCCAGCAGCTTCAGCAATCGGTGGCTAGCTGGGTTCTACGAGCAGTACTTC.

This clone was observed once. This chain links TRBV6-5 with TRBJ1-1, with a tentative D call TRBD1 (6 bases). Between the trimmed V and J ends, which lost 2 bases and 0 bases, there was a span of 7 bases. Germline assignment: CDR1 MNHEY and CDR2 SVGAGI. CDR3 length: 14 residues. The DNA for the CDR3 is TGTGCCAGCAGTTACGGGGGCATGAACACTGAAGCTTTCTTT. Amino acids: CASSYGGMNTEAFF.

This clone was seen more than once but under ten times. The chain is built from TRBV11-2 and TRBJ2-1; weak D call: TRBD2 (5 bases). The V end lost 0 bases, the J end lost 1 base, and 7 bases lay between the germline ends. The CDR3 length is 15 residues. The V gene's germline CDR1 is SGHAT and CDR2 FQNNGV. The CDR3 region is CASSLERVSYNEQFF. The CDR3 nucleotides are TGTGCCAGCAGCTTAGAGAGGGTGTCCTACAATGAGCAGTTCTTC.

This clone was picked up one time. The chain links TRBV19 to TRBJ2-1; D perhaps matches TRBD2 (6 bases). V lost 3 bases, J lost 4 bases, and 13 bases lay in between. Germline V gene sequence: CDR1 LNHDA, CDR2 SQIVND (reference sequence). This CDR3 has 15 amino acids. CDR3 residues: CASSIGGLGYNEQFF. In nucleotides, the CDR3 is TGTGCCAGTAGTATCGGGGGACTGGGGTACAATGAGCAGTTCTTC.

This sequence joins TRBV18 and TRBJ1-2, with D tentatively TRBD1 (6 bases). The CDR3 sequence is 15 residues long. Looked up from germline, CDR1 is KGHSH and CDR2 is LQKENI. Deletions cut 2 bases from V and 3 bases from J, with 13 bases between. CDR3 in amino acids: CASSPTGKVDYGYTF. CDR3 bases: TGTGCCAGCTCACCAACAGGGAAGGTTGACTATGGCTACACCTTC.

V usage is TRBV28 and J usage is TRBJ2-7; 9 nucleotides agree with TRBD2. The CDR3 totals 18 residues. Germline-derived CDR1 and CDR2 are MDHEN and SYDVKM. Losses at the gene ends were 4 bases for V and 6 bases for J; bases not matched to a gene: 19. In nucleotides, the CDR3 is TGTGCCAGCAGTTGGGGTTTGGCGGGGGGGCCTGGTTTGATCGAGCAGTACTTC. Amino acid sequence: CASSWGLAGGPGLIEQYF. The whole variable domain, filled in from reference TRBV28 and TRBJ2-7, reads DVKVTQSSRYLVKRTGEKVFLECVQDMDHENMFWYRQDPGLGLRLIYFSYDVKMKEKGDIPEGYSVSREKKERFSLILESASTNQTSMYLCASSWGLAGGPGLIEQYFGPGTRLTVT.

This clone is a singleton in its sample. This chain joins TRBV27 and TRBJ2-2; 10 nucleotides line up with TRBD2. Germline V gene sequence: CDR1 MNHEY, CDR2 SMNVEV (reference sequence). After removal of 7 bases from V and 4 bases from J, the junction contained 3 bases not matched to a gene. The CDR3 sequence is 14 residues long. CDR3 amino acids: CASTSGSFTGELFF. CDR3 sequence (DNA): TGTGCCAGCACTAGCGGGAGCTTCACCGGGGAGCTGTTTTTT.

The V and J genes are TRBV5-1 and TRBJ2-1, with 11 bases lining up with TRBD1. Germline CDR1 SGHRS, CDR2 YFSETQ. The V and J ends lost 5 bases and 8 bases, in that order; junction bases with no gene match: 3. The CDR3 is 13 amino acids. The CDR3 spells CASRQDRGHEQFF. For the CDR3, the DNA is TGCGCCAGCAGACAGGACAGGGGGCATGAGCAGTTCTTC.

This clone was counted once. This chain links TRBV6-4 with TRBJ1-5; D call uncertain. Germline lookup yields CDR1 MRHNA and CDR2 SNTAGT. The CDR3 has 17 residues. Trimming took off 0 bases at V and 0 bases at J, with 12 bases between the two ends. CDR3 region: CASSDSIDKVSNQPQHF. Written as DNA, the CDR3 is TGTGCCAGCAGTGACTCGATCGACAAGGTTAGCAATCAGCCCCAGCATTTT.

This chain connects TRBV6-1 to TRBJ1-4, with 10 bases that match TRBD1. V was pared by 2 bases and J by 7 bases, with 4 bases of the junction left unmatched. This CDR3 region has 15 residues. Germline CDR1 is MNHNS and CDR2 is SASEGT. The CDR3 coding sequence is TGTGCCAGCAGTGAACCGACAGGGGGCAGTGAAAAACTGTTTTTT. Translation gives CASSEPTGGSEKLFF.